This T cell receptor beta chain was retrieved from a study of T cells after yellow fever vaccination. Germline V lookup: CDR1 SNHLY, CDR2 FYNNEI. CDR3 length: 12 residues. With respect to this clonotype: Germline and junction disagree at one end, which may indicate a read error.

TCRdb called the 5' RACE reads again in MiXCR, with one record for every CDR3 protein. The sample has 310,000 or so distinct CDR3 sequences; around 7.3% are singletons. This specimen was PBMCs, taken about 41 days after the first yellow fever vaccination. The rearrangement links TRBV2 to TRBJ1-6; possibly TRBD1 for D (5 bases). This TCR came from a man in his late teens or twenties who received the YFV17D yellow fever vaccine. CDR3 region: CACRQPESPLHF. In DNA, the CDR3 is TGTGCCTGCAGACAGCCTGAGTCACCCCTCCACTTT.